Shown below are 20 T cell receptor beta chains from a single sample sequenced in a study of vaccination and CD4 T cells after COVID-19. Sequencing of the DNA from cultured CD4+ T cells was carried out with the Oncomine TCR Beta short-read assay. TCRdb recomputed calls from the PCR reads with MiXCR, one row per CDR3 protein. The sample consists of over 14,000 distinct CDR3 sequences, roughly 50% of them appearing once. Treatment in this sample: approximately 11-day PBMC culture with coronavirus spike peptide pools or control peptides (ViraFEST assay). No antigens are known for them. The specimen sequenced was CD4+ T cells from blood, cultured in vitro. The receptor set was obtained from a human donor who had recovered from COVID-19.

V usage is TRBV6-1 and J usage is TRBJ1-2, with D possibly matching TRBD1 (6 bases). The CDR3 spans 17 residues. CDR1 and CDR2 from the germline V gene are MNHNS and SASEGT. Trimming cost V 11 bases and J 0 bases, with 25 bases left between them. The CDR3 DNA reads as TGTGCCGGCATTGTCACGGGGGGCTTAAGAGCTAACTATGGCTACACCTTC. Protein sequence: CAGIVTGGLRANYGYTF.

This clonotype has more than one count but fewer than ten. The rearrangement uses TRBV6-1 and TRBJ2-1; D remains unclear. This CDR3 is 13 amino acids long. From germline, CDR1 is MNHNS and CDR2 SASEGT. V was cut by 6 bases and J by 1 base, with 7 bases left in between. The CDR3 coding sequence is TGTGCCAGCAGACTGGGATCCTACAATGAGCAGTTCTTC. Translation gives CASRLGSYNEQFF.

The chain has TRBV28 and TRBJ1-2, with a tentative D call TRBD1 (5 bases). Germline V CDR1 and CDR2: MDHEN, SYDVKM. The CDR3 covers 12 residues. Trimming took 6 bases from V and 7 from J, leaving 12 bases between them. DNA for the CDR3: TGTGCCAGCAGGGGGGGTAGTATTGGCTACACCTTC. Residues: CASRGGSIGYTF.

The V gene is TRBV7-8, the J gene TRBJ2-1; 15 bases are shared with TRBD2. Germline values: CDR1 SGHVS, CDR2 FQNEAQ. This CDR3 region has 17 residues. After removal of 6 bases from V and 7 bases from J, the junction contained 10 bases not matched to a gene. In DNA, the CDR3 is TGTGCCAGCAGGTCCCGGACTAGCGGGAGGGGGTGGAATGAGCAGTTCTTC. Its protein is CASRSRTSGRGWNEQFF.

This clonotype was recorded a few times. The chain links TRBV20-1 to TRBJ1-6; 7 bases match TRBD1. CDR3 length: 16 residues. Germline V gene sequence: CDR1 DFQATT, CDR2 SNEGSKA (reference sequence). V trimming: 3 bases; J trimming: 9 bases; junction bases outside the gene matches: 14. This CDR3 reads CSASLGYNRGRSPLHF. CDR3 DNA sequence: TGCAGTGCTAGTCTTGGTTATAACAGGGGCCGTTCACCCCTCCACTTT.

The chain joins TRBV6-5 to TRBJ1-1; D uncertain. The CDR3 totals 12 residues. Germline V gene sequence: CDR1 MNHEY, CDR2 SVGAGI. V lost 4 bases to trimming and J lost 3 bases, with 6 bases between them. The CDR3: CASSSVYTEAFF. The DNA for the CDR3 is TGTGCCAGCAGTTCGGTGTACACTGAAGCTTTCTTT.

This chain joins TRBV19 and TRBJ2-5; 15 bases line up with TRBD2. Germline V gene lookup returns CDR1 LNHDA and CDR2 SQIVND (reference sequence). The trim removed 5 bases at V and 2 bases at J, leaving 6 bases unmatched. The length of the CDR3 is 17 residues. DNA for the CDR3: TGTGCCAGTAGTCATCGGACTAGCGGGGGGGGTCAAGAGACCCAGTACTTC. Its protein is CASSHRTSGGGQETQYF. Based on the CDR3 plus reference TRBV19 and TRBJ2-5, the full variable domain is DGGITQSPKYLFRKEGQNVTLSCEQNLNHDAMYWYRQDPGQGLRLIYYSQIVNDFQKGDIAEGYSVSREKKESFPLTVTSAQKNPTAFYLCASSHRTSGGGQETQYFGPGTRLLVL.

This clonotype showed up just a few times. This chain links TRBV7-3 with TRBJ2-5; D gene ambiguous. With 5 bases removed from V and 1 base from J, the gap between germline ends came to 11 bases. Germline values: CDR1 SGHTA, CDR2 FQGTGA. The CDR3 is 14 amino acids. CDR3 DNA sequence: TGTGCCAGCAGCCCAACGGGCCTCCAAGAGACCCAGTACTTC. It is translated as CASSPTGLQETQYF.

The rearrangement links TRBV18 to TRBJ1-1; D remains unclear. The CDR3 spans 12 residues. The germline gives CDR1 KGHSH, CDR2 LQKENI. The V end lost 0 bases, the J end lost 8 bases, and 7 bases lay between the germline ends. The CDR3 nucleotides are TGTGCCAGCTCACCACCATCGGGGGAAGCTTTCTTT. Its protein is CASSPPSGEAFF.

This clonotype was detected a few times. CDR3 in DNA: TGTGCTAGTGGTCGAATAACATACAGGGGGTACCTCATGAACACTGAAGCTTTCTTT. This codes for CASGRITYRGYLMNTEAFF. The chain has TRBV12-5 and TRBJ1-1, with 8 positions matching TRBD1. Trimming removed 5 bases from V and 0 bases from J; junction bases left unmatched: 17. Germline-derived CDR1 and CDR2 are LGHNT and FRNRAP. The CDR3 length is 19 residues.

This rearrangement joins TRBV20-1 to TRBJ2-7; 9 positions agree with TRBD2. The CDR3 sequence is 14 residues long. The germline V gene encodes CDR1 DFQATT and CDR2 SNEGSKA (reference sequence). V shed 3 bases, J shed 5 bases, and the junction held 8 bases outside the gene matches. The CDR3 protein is CSASSLAGANEQYF. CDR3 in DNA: TGCAGTGCTAGTAGTTTAGCGGGAGCTAACGAGCAGTACTTC.

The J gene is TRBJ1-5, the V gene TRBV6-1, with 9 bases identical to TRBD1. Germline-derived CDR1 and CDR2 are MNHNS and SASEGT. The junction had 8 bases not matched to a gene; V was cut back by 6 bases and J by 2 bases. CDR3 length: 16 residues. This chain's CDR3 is CASRPRTGAGNQPQHF. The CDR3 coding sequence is TGTGCCAGCAGACCCCGGACAGGGGCGGGCAATCAGCCCCAGCATTTT.

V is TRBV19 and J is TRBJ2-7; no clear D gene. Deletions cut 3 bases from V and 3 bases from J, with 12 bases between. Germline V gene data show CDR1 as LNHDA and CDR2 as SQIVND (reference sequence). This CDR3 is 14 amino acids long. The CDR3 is CASSIGWPGYEQYF. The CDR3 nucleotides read TGTGCCAGTAGTATCGGGTGGCCAGGCTACGAGCAGTACTTC.

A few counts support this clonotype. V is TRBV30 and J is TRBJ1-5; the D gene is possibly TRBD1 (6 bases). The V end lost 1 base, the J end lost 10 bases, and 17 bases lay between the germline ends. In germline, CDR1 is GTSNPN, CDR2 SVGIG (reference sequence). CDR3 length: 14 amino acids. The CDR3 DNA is TGTGCCTGGAGTGAGGGAGGGGGAGGTAGCCCCCAGCATTTT. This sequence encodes CAWSEGGGGSPQHF. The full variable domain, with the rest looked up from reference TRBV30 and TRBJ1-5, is SQTIHQWPATLVQPVGSPLSLECTVEGTSNPNLYWYRQAAGRGLQLLFYSVGIGQISSEVPQNLSASRPQDRQFILSSKKLLLSDSGFYLCAWSEGGGGSPQHFGDGTRLSIL.

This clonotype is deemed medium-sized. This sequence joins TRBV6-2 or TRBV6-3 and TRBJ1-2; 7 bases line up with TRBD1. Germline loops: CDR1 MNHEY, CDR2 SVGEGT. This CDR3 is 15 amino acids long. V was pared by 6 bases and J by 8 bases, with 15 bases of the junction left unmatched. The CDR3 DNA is TGTGCCAGCAGCCTATCGGCGGGGACAGTACAGGGCTACACCTTC. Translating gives CASSLSAGTVQGYTF.

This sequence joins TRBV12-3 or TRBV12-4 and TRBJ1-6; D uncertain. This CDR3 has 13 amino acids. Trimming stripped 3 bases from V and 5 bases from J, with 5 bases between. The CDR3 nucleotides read TGTGCCAGCAGTTTTGGGGATAATTCACCCCTCCACTTT. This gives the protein CASSFGDNSPLHF.

DNA of the CDR3: TGTGCCAGCAGCTTTTTAGCGGGGGGCACAGATACGCAGTATTTT. Protein sequence: CASSFLAGGTDTQYF. This chain uses TRBV2 with TRBJ2-3; TRBD2 aligns across 9 bases. This CDR3 spans 15 amino acids. Germline V lookup: CDR1 SNHLY, CDR2 FYNNEI. V dropped 6 bases and J dropped 1; count of bases not matched to a gene: 5.

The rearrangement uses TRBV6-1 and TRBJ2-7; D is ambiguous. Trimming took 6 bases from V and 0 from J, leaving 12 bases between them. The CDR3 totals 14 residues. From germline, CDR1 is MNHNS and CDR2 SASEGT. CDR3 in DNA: TGTGCCAGCAGCAGAGCGTTTCGCTCCTACGAGCAGTACTTC. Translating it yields CASSRAFRSYEQYF.

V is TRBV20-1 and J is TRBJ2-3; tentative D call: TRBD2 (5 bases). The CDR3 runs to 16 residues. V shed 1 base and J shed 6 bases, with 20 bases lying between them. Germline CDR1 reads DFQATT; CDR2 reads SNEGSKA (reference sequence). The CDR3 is CSARGSGPSGSDTQYF. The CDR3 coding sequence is TGCAGTGCTAGAGGAAGCGGCCCTTCGGGGAGTGATACGCAGTATTTT.

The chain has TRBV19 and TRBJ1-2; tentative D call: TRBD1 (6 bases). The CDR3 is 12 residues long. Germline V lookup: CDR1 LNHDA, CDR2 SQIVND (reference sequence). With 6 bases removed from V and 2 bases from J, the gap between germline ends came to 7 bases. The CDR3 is CASRQGNYGYTF. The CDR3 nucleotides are TGTGCCAGTAGGCAGGGGAACTATGGCTACACCTTC.